Following are 7 T cell receptor beta chains from one sample sequenced in a study of shared clonotypes between healthy human individuals. Sequencing used immunoSEQ multiplex PCR; TCRdb keeps in-frame clones, though not all of them. The sample yields 2 million to 2.5 million clones, around 95% seen once. The sequenced sample consisted of naive CD4+ T cells sorted from blood. Subset indicated: CD45RA+ positively selected. The origin of the receptors is a man in his late teens or twenties in good health.

The chain links TRBV4-3 to TRBJ2-5; TRBD2 might be the D (6 bases). Looked up from germline, CDR1 is LGHNA and CDR2 is YSLEER. CDR3 length: 13 residues. Trimming removed 8 bases at V and 2 bases at J, with 12 bases between. In nucleotides, the CDR3 is TGCGCCAGCGGTCCGGGACTGCAAGAGACCCAGTACTTC. Its protein is CASGPGLQETQYF.

This chain joins TRBV7-9 and TRBJ2-7, with 10 bases aligning to TRBD1. J gave up 3 bases and V 1 base, and 6 bases lay outside the gene matches. CDR3 length equals 16 residues. Per the germline V gene, CDR1 is SEHNR and CDR2 is FQNEAQ (reference sequence). DNA of the CDR3: TGTGCCAGCAGCTTAGGGGTGGGACAGGGGAGCTACGAGCAGTACTTC. Residues: CASSLGVGQGSYEQYF.

The chain has TRBV5-1 and TRBJ2-1; 9 bases line up with TRBD2. The J segment lost 0 bases and the V segment lost 7 bases, leaving 8 bases of the junction unmatched. The CDR3 contains 16 residues. Germline values: CDR1 SGHRS, CDR2 YFSETQ. Here the CDR3 reads CASGLGGRASYNEQFF. CDR3 sequence (DNA): TGCGCCAGCGGTTTGGGCGGGAGGGCCTCCTACAATGAGCAGTTCTTC.

CDR3 nucleotide sequence: TGCGCCAGCAGCCGGGACCTCTACAATGAGCAGTTCTTC. Its translation: CASSRDLYNEQFF. The chain uses TRBV4-3 and TRBJ2-1; D is tentatively TRBD1 or TRBD2 (5 bases each). With 4 bases removed from V and 3 bases from J, the gap between germline ends came to 7 bases. Germline V gene lookup returns CDR1 LGHNA and CDR2 YSLEER. This CDR3 spans 13 amino acids.

V usage is TRBV11-3 and J usage is TRBJ2-1; D perhaps matches TRBD2 (7 bases). V was cut by 4 bases and J by 7 bases, with 17 bases left in between. This CDR3 region has 15 residues. Germline CDR1 and CDR2: SGHNT and YENEEA. CDR3 amino acids: CASSSGTTRGNEQFF. In DNA, the CDR3 is TGTGCCAGCAGCTCGGGGACTACAAGGGGGAATGAGCAGTTCTTC. Together with reference TRBV11-3 and TRBJ2-1, the CDR3 gives the full variable domain: EAGVVQSPRYKIIEKKQPVAFWCNPISGHNTLYWYLQNLGQGPELLIRYENEEAVDDSQLPKDRFSAERLKGVDSTLKIQPAELGDSAVYLCASSSGTTRGNEQFFGPGTRLTVL.

The gene calls are TRBV7-2 and TRBJ2-1, with D perhaps TRBD1 or TRBD2 (6 bases each). This CDR3 has 16 residues. CDR1 is SGHTA and CDR2 is FQGNSA in the germline V gene. Trimming pared 5 bases from V and 2 bases from J, leaving 16 bases between. CDR3 DNA: TGTGCCAGCAGCCCTCGGGGGCCGCTTACCTACAATGAGCAGTTCTTC. It specifies CASSPRGPLTYNEQFF.

This clone was counted a few times. The chain employs TRBV6-6 and TRBJ2-2; D not resolved. Germline V gene data show CDR1 as MNHNY and CDR2 as SVGAGI (reference sequence). Trimming removed 5 bases at V and 3 bases at J, with 7 bases between. The CDR3 consists of 13 residues. CDR3 DNA sequence: TGTGCCAGCAGTACCGACTACACCGGGGAGCTGTTTTTT. Encoded protein: CASSTDYTGELFF.